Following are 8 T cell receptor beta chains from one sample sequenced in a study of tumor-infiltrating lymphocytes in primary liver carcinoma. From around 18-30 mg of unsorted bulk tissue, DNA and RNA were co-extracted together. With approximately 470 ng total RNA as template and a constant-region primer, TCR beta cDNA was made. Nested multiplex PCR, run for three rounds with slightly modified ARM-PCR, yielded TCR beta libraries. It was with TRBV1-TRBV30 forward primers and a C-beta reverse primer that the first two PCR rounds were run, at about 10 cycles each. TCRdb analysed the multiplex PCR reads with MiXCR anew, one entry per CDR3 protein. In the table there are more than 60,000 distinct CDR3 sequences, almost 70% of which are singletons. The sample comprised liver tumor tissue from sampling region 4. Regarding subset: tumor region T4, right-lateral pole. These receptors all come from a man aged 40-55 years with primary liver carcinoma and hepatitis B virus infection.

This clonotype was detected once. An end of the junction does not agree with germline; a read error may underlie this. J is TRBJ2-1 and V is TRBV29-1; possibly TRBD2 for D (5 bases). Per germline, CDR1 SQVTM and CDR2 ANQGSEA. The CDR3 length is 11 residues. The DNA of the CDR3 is TGCAGCGTTGGAGGGAACAATGAACAGTTCTTC. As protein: CSVGGNNEQFF.

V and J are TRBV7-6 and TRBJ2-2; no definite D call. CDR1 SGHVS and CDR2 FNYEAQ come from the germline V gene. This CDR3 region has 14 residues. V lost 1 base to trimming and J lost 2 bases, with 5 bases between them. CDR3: CASSLESNTGELFF. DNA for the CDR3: TGTGCCAGCAGCTTAGAGTCTAACACCGGGGAGCTGTTTTTT.

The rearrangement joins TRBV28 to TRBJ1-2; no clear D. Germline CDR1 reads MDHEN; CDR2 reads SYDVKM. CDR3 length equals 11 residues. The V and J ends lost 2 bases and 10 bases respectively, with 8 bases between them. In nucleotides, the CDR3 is TGTGCCAGCAGTTTAGACGACGACTACACCTTC. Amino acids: CASSLDDDYTF.

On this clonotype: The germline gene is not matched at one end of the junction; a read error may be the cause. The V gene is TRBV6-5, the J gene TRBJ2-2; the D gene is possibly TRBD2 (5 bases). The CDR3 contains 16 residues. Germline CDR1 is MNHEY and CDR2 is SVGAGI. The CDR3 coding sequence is TGTGTCAGCAGTTCCTTGAGCAGGAGGACTACCGGGGAGCTGTTTTTT. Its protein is CVSSSLSRRTTGELFF.

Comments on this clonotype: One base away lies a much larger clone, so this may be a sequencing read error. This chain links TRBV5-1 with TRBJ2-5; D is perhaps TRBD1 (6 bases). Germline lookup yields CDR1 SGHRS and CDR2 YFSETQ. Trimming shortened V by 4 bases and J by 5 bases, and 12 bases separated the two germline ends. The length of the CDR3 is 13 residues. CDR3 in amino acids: CASSHGGQETQYF. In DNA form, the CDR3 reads TGCGCCAGCAGCCATGGAGGACAGGAGACCCAGTACTTC.

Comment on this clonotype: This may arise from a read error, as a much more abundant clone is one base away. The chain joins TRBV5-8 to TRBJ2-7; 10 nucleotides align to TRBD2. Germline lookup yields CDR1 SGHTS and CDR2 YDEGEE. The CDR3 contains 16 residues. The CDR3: CASSQPIAGGGNEEYF. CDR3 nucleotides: TGTGCCAGCAGCCAGCCCATAGCGGGAGGTGGTAACGAGGAGTACTTC.

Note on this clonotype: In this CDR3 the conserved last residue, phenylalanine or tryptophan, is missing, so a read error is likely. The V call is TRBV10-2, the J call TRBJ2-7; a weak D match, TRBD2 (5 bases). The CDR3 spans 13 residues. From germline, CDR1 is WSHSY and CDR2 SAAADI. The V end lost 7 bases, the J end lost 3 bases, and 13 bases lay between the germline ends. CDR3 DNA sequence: TGCGCCAGCACTGCGCCGGGGATCTACGAGCAGTACCTC. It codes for CASTAPGIYEQYL.

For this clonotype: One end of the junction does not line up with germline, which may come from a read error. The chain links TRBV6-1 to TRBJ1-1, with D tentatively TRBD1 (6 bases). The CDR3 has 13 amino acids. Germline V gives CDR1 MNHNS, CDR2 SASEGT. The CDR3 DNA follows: TGTGCCAGCAGGCCGGACAGACTGACTGAAGCTTCCTTT. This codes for CASRPDRLTEASF.